These 16 T cell receptor beta chains share one sample of origin, sequenced in a study of blood T cell repertoires in COVID-19. Using immunoSEQ multiplex PCR, the repertoire was profiled, and TCRdb retains in-frame clones only, with some absent. The sample includes some 250,000 clones, roughly 80% of them seen just once. The sample consisted of peripheral blood. Receptors were obtained from an elderly woman with COVID-19, enrolled during active disease.

The chain combines TRBV5-1 with TRBJ1-2; D might be TRBD1 (6 bases). CDR1 is SGHRS and CDR2 is YFSETQ in the germline V gene. V was trimmed by 4 bases and J by 4 bases, leaving 20 bases between them. The length of the CDR3 is 16 residues. The DNA for the CDR3 is TGCGCCAGCAGCCGAGACCCCGGGGGGCTGGTCTATGGCTACACCTTC. Protein product: CASSRDPGGLVYGYTF. Filled out from reference TRBV5-1 and TRBJ1-2, the complete variable domain reads KAGVTQTPRYLIKTRGQQVTLSCSPISGHRSVSWYQQTPGQGLQFLFEYFSETQRNKGNFPGRFSGRQFSNSRSEMNVSTLELGDSALYLCASSRDPGGLVYGYTFGSGTRLTVV.

The chain couples TRBV3-1 (or the pseudogene TRBV3-2) to TRBJ2-4; TRBD1 agrees at 9 bases. Losses at the gene ends were 3 bases for V and 2 bases for J; bases not matched to a gene: 11. Germline loops: CDR1 LGHDT, CDR2 YNNKEL (reference sequence). The CDR3 covers 18 residues. CDR3 sequence: CASSQSGQGLEPKNIQYF. CDR3 coding DNA: TGTGCCAGCAGCCAGTCGGGACAGGGCCTAGAACCCAAAAACATTCAGTACTTC.

For the CDR3, the DNA is TGTGCCACCAGCGACAGGCCTGCTGGGGCCAACGTCCTGACTTTC. Protein product: CATSDRPAGANVLTF. The chain is built from TRBV15 and TRBJ2-6; D may be TRBD1 (6 bases). The V end was cut by 5 bases, the J end by 2 bases, with 10 bases between. The CDR3 has 15 amino acids. The germline CDR1 and CDR2 sequences are LNHNV and YYDKDF (reference sequence).

This sequence joins TRBV19 and TRBJ2-2, with unresolved D. V lost 7 bases and J lost 5, with 11 bases in between. The CDR3 runs to 13 residues. The V gene's germline CDR1 is LNHDA and CDR2 SQIVND (reference sequence). Written as DNA, the CDR3 is TGTGCCAGTAAGATGGAGCGAACCGGGGAGCTGTTTTTT. It specifies CASKMERTGELFF.

This CDR3 reads CAWRAEVEAFF. The CDR3 DNA sequence: TGTGCCTGGAGGGCAGAGGTTGAAGCTTTCTTT. The rearrangement links TRBV30 to TRBJ1-1, with D hard to call. There are 11 residues in the CDR3. V lost 3 bases, J lost 7 bases, and 9 bases lay in between. Germline V gene data show CDR1 as GTSNPN and CDR2 as SVGIG (reference sequence).

The V call is TRBV19, the J call TRBJ1-5; 8 nucleotides align to TRBD1. The CDR3 runs 14 residues. From germline, CDR1 is LNHDA and CDR2 SQIVND (reference sequence). Losses at the gene ends were 5 bases for V and 6 bases for J; bases not matched to a gene: 6. This CDR3 is CASSPYRGSQPQHF. The CDR3 DNA reads as TGTGCCAGTAGTCCTTACAGGGGGAGTCAGCCCCAGCATTTT.

This clone was seen only a few times. The chain uses TRBV21-1 and TRBJ2-2; the table calls TRBD1, which could not be checked here. TRBV21-1 is labeled a pseudogene. The CDR3 has 18 amino acids. DNA of the CDR3: TGTGCCAGCAGCTTCTTGCCCGGGACAGGCTGGCACCGGGGAGGGCTGTTTTTT. Translating it yields CASSFLPGTGWHRGGLFF.

The chain links TRBV25-1 to TRBJ1-2, with D possibly TRBD1 on 5 matching bases. This CDR3 is built from 15 residues. V lost 0 bases and J 4 bases, leaving 12 bases between the germline ends. The V gene's germline CDR1 is MGHDK and CDR2 SYGVNS. CDR3 sequence reads: CASSEYDGGFYGYTF. DNA of the CDR3: TGTGCCAGCAGTGAATATGACGGGGGATTCTATGGCTACACCTTC.

The chain carries TRBV7-2 and TRBJ2-7; D gene uncertain. From germline, CDR1 is SGHTA and CDR2 FQGNSA. The CDR3 loop spans 14 amino acids. V was pared by 6 bases and J by 0 bases, with 12 bases between. The CDR3 DNA reads TGTGCCAGCAGTTTTTCTAGGAGCTCCTACGAGCAGTACTTC. Translation: CASSFSRSSYEQYF.

The chain's CDR3 is CASSVAMNGGPQYF. CDR3 nucleotide sequence: TGTGCCAGCAGCGTAGCTATGAATGGCGGGCCGCAGTACTTC. The V and J genes are TRBV9 and TRBJ2-5; D may be TRBD2 (5 bases). In germline, CDR1 is SGDLS, CDR2 YYNGEE. This CDR3 has 14 amino acids. With 0 bases removed from V and 11 bases from J, the gap between germline ends came to 17 bases.

The chain couples TRBV3-1 (or the pseudogene TRBV3-2) to TRBJ2-5, with TRBD2 identical over 11 bases. V lost 4 bases and J lost 5; bases outside the gene matches: 6. CDR3 length: 15 amino acids. The germline V gene encodes CDR1 LGHDT and CDR2 YNNKEL (reference sequence). CDR3: CASSLTLAGVETQYF. The DNA of the CDR3 is TGTGCCAGCAGCCTTACACTAGCGGGGGTTGAGACCCAGTACTTC.

This chain uses TRBV25-1 with TRBJ2-1; maybe TRBD1 (5 bases). V dropped 8 bases and J dropped 4 bases, with 12 bases sitting between them. This CDR3 region has 13 residues. Germline V CDR1 and CDR2: MGHDK, SYGVNS. The CDR3 nucleotides read TGTGCCAGCGGGGCTTCCGGGTACAATGAGCAGTTCTTC. This encodes CASGASGYNEQFF.

Only one count was recorded for this clone. This chain's CDR3 is CSALRQAEAFF. CDR3 DNA sequence: TGCAGTGCCCTACGACAAGCAGAAGCTTTCTTT. This chain links TRBV20-1 with TRBJ1-1; D is unresolved. Germline V gene lookup returns CDR1 DFQATT and CDR2 SNEGSKA (reference sequence). This CDR3 has 11 residues. V shed 6 bases and J shed 8 bases, with 13 bases lying between them.

By its share, this clone is medium-sized. This sequence joins TRBV7-9 and TRBJ2-7; tentative D call: TRBD2 (7 bases). Germline lookup yields CDR1 SEHNR and CDR2 FQNEAQ (reference sequence). This CDR3 comprises 15 residues. Trimming pared 3 bases from V and 6 bases from J, leaving 18 bases between. The CDR3 protein is CASSLGGGFGFEQYF. CDR3 nucleotide sequence: TGTGCCAGCAGCTTGGGAGGGGGGTTCGGGTTCGAGCAGTACTTC.

This chain uses TRBV30 with TRBJ1-1; D ambiguous. V was clipped by 5 bases and J by 10 bases, with 17 bases between them. The CDR3 runs 12 residues. Germline V gene lookup returns CDR1 GTSNPN and CDR2 SVGIG (reference sequence). CDR3 coding DNA: TGTGCCTGGGGCCCGAACGACTACGGAGCTTTCTTT. Its protein is CAWGPNDYGAFF.

The rearrangement uses TRBV6-4 and TRBJ1-1, with D unresolved. Trimming shortened V by 8 bases and J by 1 base, and 8 bases separated the two germline ends. Germline V lookup: CDR1 MRHNA, CDR2 SNTAGT. This CDR3 spans 12 amino acids. The CDR3 reads CASRNRNTEAFF. The CDR3 DNA follows: TGTGCCAGCCGAAACAGGAACACTGAAGCTTTCTTT.